This TCR beta chain emerged from a study of blood T cell repertoires in COVID-19. Study-level information: The analysed material was cDNA or gDNA that came from T cells, B-cell-depleted T cells, or PBMCs.

This CDR3 contains 14 residues. Germline V gives CDR1 SGHTA, CDR2 FQGTGA. V shed 1 base and J shed 6 bases, with 10 bases lying between them. Source study methods: Reference gene primer amplification yielded estimated nucleated cell counts. TCRdb keeps only in-frame clones here, not all; method: immunoSEQ multiplex PCR. V and J calls and clone size are given by that table; D and trimming were obtained from the DNA. The sample lists a few hundred thousand clones; about 84% were seen once. This clone came up a few times. The V gene is TRBV7-3, the J gene TRBJ2-1, with a possible D match to TRBD1 (5 bases). Sequencing was performed on peripheral blood. The receptor comes from a man older than 75 with acute or convalescent COVID-19. The CDR3: CASSLRARGNEQFF. CDR3 DNA sequence: TGTGCCAGCAGCTTAAGGGCAAGGGGCAATGAGCAGTTCTTC.